The T cell receptor (beta chain) under discussion was sequenced for a study of blood T cells in healthy people across ages (dated by TCRdb to about 2015). For the study in its entirety: In model experiments, roughly one uniquely barcoded TCR beta cDNA molecule per two T cells was captured by template switching. Age-related changes in TCR beta repertoire diversity were measured in the study by deep sequencing normalized with unique cDNA molecular identifiers. Donors were grouped into four age groups: young (average approximately 15 years), middle-aged (approximately 41), aged (around 56) and long-lived (around 80). Donors of different ages were randomly distributed across sequencing lanes to avoid experimental bias. Using the same blood draw, the study looked at two additional independent replicas of 1 million unique cDNA reads for two donors, one aged 18 to 30 and the other aged 80 or older. Results and caveats for the whole study, not just this receptor: Bulk unsorted PBMC profiling prevented conclusive comparison of naive and antigen-experienced compartments. The percentage of naive T cells measured by flow cytometry correlated strongly with observed TCR beta diversity. Estimates of total diversity based on one million sequenced T cells were regarded as lower bounds and as underestimates. Because the CMV infection status of the donors was unknown, age-related changes in expanded clonotypes may potentially have been confounded. Observed TCR beta diversity per million T cells fell roughly linearly with age, and a significant reduction was already apparent by age about 38. Compared with the aged group, more naive CD4+ T cells, fewer expanded clones and increased TCR diversity were shown by the long-lived group, suggesting age selection.

The method was 5' RACE. The sequencer was an Illumina HiSeq 2500. The second PCR ran for roughly 6 to 11 cycles and used a J-beta primer mix along with a sample-barcoded 5' primer. Each TCR beta cDNA molecule received a unique molecular identifier from a template-switch 5' adaptor carrying 12 random nucleotides. Each sample yielded at least 3 million CDR3-containing paired-end reads. First-strand cDNA synthesis was performed from all RNA using the Mint cDNA synthesis kit, with priming by a TRBC-specific oligonucleotide. All cDNA was treated with uracil-DNA glycosylase and then went through a first 18-cycle PCR with the universal primers M1SS and BC2_uni_R. As for how the authors treated the data: For normalization, 1 million high-quality reads, each with a distinct molecular identifier, were randomly selected from each sample. Reads with shared molecular identifiers were discarded instead of being binned into consensus sequences. MiTCR, run with a Q25 quality threshold and the strictest error-elimination algorithm, handled CDR3 identification, clonotype clustering and error correction. A nonparametric unseen species model with Euler transformation was used to estimate a lower bound on total TCR beta diversity. Clones were called with MiXCR by TCRdb after fastp trimmed the public reads at Q25, and only in-frame beta chains were retained. Identical CDR3 protein sequences are pooled into one entry, listed with their most common genes and DNA. None of the V and J calls come from the authors' own analysis; TCRdb made them. The sample records some 1.4 million distinct CDR3 sequences, roughly 40% of which are singletons. Together, the top ten hold under 8% of the sample.

Donors were 30 to 45 systemically healthy Caucasian individuals from Russia aged roughly 6 to 90 years. Each donor gave approximately 10 milliliters of peripheral blood, collected into EDTA-treated Vacutainer tubes. Ficoll-Paque density-gradient centrifugation was used to isolate PBMCs, with at least 7 million obtained per sample. Total RNA, at least 5 micrograms per sample, was extracted from PBMCs with Trizol reagent. For every donor, an aliquot of PBMCs went through flow cytometry to measure the percentages of naive CD45RAhigh/CD27high T cells. Notes on this clonotype: Its antigen target is currently unknown. Per-nucleotide qualities are absent, and no much larger clonotype sits a single base away.

The CDR3 covers 13 residues, taking in both the cysteine and the phenylalanine. The sequence is cut down to CDR3 DNA, 39 bases in frame from base 1. Trimming removed 5 bases from V and 0 bases from J, leaving 8 bases between the germline ends. For CDR1 and CDR2, the germline V gene (reference sequence) lists DFQATT and SNEGSKA. The receptor's source is a woman under 30 in good health. Sequencing used blood. The receptor chain draws on TRBV20-1 and TRBJ2-4; the D gene is unclear. CDR3 sequence: CSAFLRAKNIQYF. The DNA reads TGCAGTGCTTTCCTCAGAGCCAAAAACATTCAGTACTTC.